Listed below are T cell receptor beta chains from one sample, sequenced in a study of T cell clonotyping in hematopoietic cell transplantation. Sequenced by immunoSEQ multiplex PCR; TCRdb stores in-frame clones only, minus some. The top ten clones hold around 1.6% of a sample with more than 65,000 clones, around 94% of them seen once. Sequenced sample: peripheral blood mononuclear cells. Source of these receptors: a man in his fifties or sixties in good health. Some clones in this sample may be carry-over from other donors' samples. CDR3s include the opening cysteine and the closing phenylalanine or tryptophan. Fields, in order: D gene, V gene, J gene, CDR3 DNA, CDR3 protein. The D gene is left open where the match is weak.

NA	TRBV7-2	TRBJ2-3	TGTGCCAGCAGCTTAATGGTCCGGACAGATACGCAGTATTTT	CASSLMVRTDTQYF
TRBD1	TRBV6-1	TRBJ2-5	TGTGCCAGCAGTGACGGACAGGGGCCTGTAGAGACCCAGTACTTC	CASSDGQGPVETQYF
TRBD2	TRBV4-3	TRBJ2-1	TGCGCCAGCAGCCAAGGGACTAGCGGGAGTAATGAGCAGTTCTTC	CASSQGTSGSNEQFF
NA	TRBV30	TRBJ1-1	TGTGCCTGGAGTCGGCAGGCGGACACTGAAGCTTTCTTT	CAWSRQADTEAFF
TRBD2	TRBV9	TRBJ2-7	TGTGCCAGCAGCGTAGATGGCGGGAGGCCTTCCGGCGAGCAGTACTTC	CASSVDGGRPSGEQYF
NA	TRBV9	TRBJ2-7	TGTGCCAGCAGCGCCCACCGGGACCCCCATAACTACGAGCAGTACTTC	CASSAHRDPHNYEQYF
NA	TRBV6-1	TRBJ1-2	TGTGCCAGCAGGCCGGGGGGAGACTATGGCTACACCTTC	CASRPGGDYGYTF
TRBD1	TRBV7-2	TRBJ1-1	TGTGCCAGCAGCCAAGGACAGGTGCCTGAAGCTTTCTTT	CASSQGQVPEAFF
NA	TRBV5-1	TRBJ2-5	TGCGCCAGCAGCTTCCGGGAGGAGACCCAGTACTTC	CASSFREETQYF
NA	TRBV10-2	TRBJ2-1	TGCGCCACTTCCGCGCACAATGAGCAGTTCTTC	CATSAHNEQFF
NA	TRBV5-1	TRBJ1-2	TGCGCCAGCCAAGACCCCCGGGAAGCCCATGGCTACACCTTC	CASQDPREAHGYTF